The rows below give T cell receptor beta chains drawn from one sample of a study of cytomegalovirus exposure and HLA in healthy donors. The protocol was immunoSEQ multiplex PCR, while the TCRdb copy is restricted to in-frame clones and leaves out a portion. This repertoire shows about 200,000 clones, less than 90% found once; its top ten account for less than 0.4%. Sequencing was done on a sample of PBMCs. These receptors all come from a woman aged 25 to 45 in good health and CMV-seronegative. Both conserved end residues are part of each CDR3. The D gene is left open where the match is weak. For some rows the clone size is stated as once, few or many, or as a class when expanded; others skip it.

TRBD2 TRBJ2-1 TRBV25-1 NA TGTGCCAGCAGTGAATTAAAGCCTAGCGGGGACCCCTACAATGAGCAGTTCTTC CASSELKPSGDPYNEQFF
NA TRBJ1-1 TRBV28 NA TGTGCCAGCAGTTCACCACCGGGGACAACTGAAGCTTTCTTT CASSSPPGTTEAFF
NA TRBJ2-7 TRBV28 NA TGTGCCAGCAGGGAGCCGGGAGTCGAGCAGTACTTC CASREPGVEQYF
TRBD1 TRBJ2-7 TRBV5-6 NA TGTGCCAGCAGCTCCGGGTTCGGGACAGGGGGATACGAGCAGTACTTC CASSSGFGTGGYEQYF
NA TRBJ2-6 TRBV5-1 NA TGCGCCAGCAGGGCGGGCCTTCCCTCTGGGGCCAACGTCCTGACTTTC CASRAGLPSGANVLTF
NA TRBJ2-2 TRBV5-4 NA TGTGCCAGCAGCTTGGTCGGCACCGGGGAGCTGTTTTTT CASSLVGTGELFF
TRBD2 TRBJ2-1 TRBV9 NA TGTGCCAGCAGCCTTGCCGGAGCGGGAGGGCTTGGTGAGCAGTTCTTC CASSLAGAGGLGEQFF
TRBD1 TRBJ2-7 TRBV7-9 NA TGTGCCAGCAGCTTAAACCCTACCACAGGGGGCAGGGACGAGCAGTACTTC CASSLNPTTGGRDEQYF
TRBD2 TRBJ2-1 TRBV9 NA TGTGCCAGCAGCGTAGCCCCTAGCGGGATGCAGTTCTTC CASSVAPSGMQFF
NA TRBJ2-1 TRBV28 NA TGTGCCAGCATGGCGGGGCCTCAACATCTCAATGAGCAGTTCTTC CASMAGPQHLNEQFF
TRBD2 TRBJ2-2 TRBV7-3 once TGTGCCAGCAGCTTCGGGACTAGATGGGGGGTCGGGGAGCTGTTTTTT CASSFGTRWGVGELFF
NA TRBJ2-3 TRBV6-5 NA TGTGCCAGCAGTTACTCCGCTAGCGACACAGATACGCAGTATTTT CASSYSASDTDTQYF
NA TRBJ1-2 TRBV4-1 NA TGCGCCAGCAGCCAAGCACGGAGAAACTATGGCTACACCTTC CASSQARRNYGYTF
NA TRBJ2-7 TRBV2 NA TGTGCCAGCAGTGAGCGGGACGGATTTTTCTACGAGCAGTACTTC CASSERDGFFYEQYF
TRBD2 TRBJ2-7 TRBV13 NA TGTGCCAGCAGCCCTGGGGGGGGAATCGCCTACGAGCAGTACTTC CASSPGGGIAYEQYF
NA TRBJ1-1 TRBV5-1 NA TGCGCCAGCAGCGCACAGGGTCCCACTGAAGCTTTCTTT CASSAQGPTEAFF
NA TRBJ1-6 TRBV7-3 NA TGTGCCAGCAGCTTAATCGGACACCTAAAACCGAGCTCCTATAATTCACCCCTCCACTTT CASSLIGHLKPSSYNSPLHF
NA TRBJ2-5 TRBV5-6 NA TGTGCCAGCAGCTTGGCAAGGGGAGAGACCCAGTACTTC CASSLARGETQYF
NA TRBJ2-2 TRBV9 NA TGTGCCAGCAGCGGGCCTCGGGGGGCTGCGAACACCGGGGAGCTGTTTTTT CASSGPRGAANTGELFF
TRBD1 TRBJ1-2 TRBV30 NA TGTGCCTGGAGTATTTCGGGACAGGTGACTACCTATGGCTACACCTTC CAWSISGQVTTYGYTF
NA TRBJ1-2 TRBV9 NA TGTGCCAGCAGCGTAGCAACAGGATCTCGCTACACCTTC CASSVATGSRYTF
NA TRBJ2-7 TRBV5-4 NA TGTGCCAGCAGCCGGACCAGAGGGGAGCAGTACTTC CASSRTRGEQYF
NA TRBJ2-7 TRBV4-2 once TGTGCCAGCAGCCTGACAGAAGGGGAGCAGTACTTC CASSLTEGEQYF
NA TRBJ2-7 TRBV30 NA TGTGCCTGGAGTTGGAGGAGGGAGCAGTACTTC CAWSWRREQYF
NA TRBJ1-1 TRBV19 NA TGTGCCAGTAGTGCGGTCATCATGGACACTGAAGCTTTCTTT CASSAVIMDTEAFF
TRBD2 TRBJ2-1 TRBV7-3 NA TGTGCCAGCAGCTCAGAAGGGACTAGCCACAATGAGCAGTTCTTC CASSSEGTSHNEQFF
NA TRBJ2-7 TRBV6-6 NA TGTGCCAGCAGTTACGAAGAGCGGAGATATGAGCAGTACTTC CASSYEERRYEQYF
NA TRBJ1-1 TRBV19 NA TGTGCCAGTAGTATTGGGGGCAGTAACACTGAAGCTTTCTTT CASSIGGSNTEAFF
NA TRBJ1-4 TRBV4-2 NA TGTGCCAGCAGCCCCGCTTTAGCCTCAAAAAGGGAAAAACTGTTTTTT CASSPALASKREKLFF
NA TRBJ1-1 TRBV19 few TGTGCCAGTAGTACTTTCAACCAGGCGAACACTGAAGCTTTCTTT CASSTFNQANTEAFF
NA TRBJ1-6 TRBV6-1 few TGTGCCAGCAGTGAAGCGAAAGAGGTCCCCCTCCACTTT CASSEAKEVPLHF
TRBD1 TRBJ1-5 TRBV29-1 once TGCAGCGTCGTAACAGGGGGCAATCAGCCCCAGCATTTT CSVVTGGNQPQHF
TRBD2 TRBJ2-1 TRBV4-1 NA TGCGCCAGCAGCCGGATAGCGGGTTACAATGAGCAGTTCTTC CASSRIAGYNEQFF
TRBD2 TRBJ2-5 TRBV5-4 NA TGTGCCAGCAGCACCTCGGGGGGGGAAGAGACCCAGTACTTC CASSTSGGEETQYF
NA TRBJ2-7 TRBV5-6 NA TGTGCCAGCACCCTTCGTCCGGGCTCCTACGAGCAGTACTTC CASTLRPGSYEQYF
NA TRBJ2-2 TRBV5-4 NA TGTGCCAGCAGCGGAGGTGGCGGGGAGCTGTTTTTT CASSGGGGELFF
NA TRBJ2-6 TRBV19 NA TGTGCCACCGTGGACAGATACTCTGGGGCCAACGTCCTGACTTTC CATVDRYSGANVLTF
NA TRBJ1-1 TRBV20-1 NA TGCAGGCCCAGGGAGAACACTGAAGCTTTCTTT CRPRENTEAFF
NA TRBJ2-1 TRBV11-2 NA TGTGCCAGCAGCGTAACGCGGGATGCGCATGAGCAGTTCTTC CASSVTRDAHEQFF
NA TRBJ2-3 TRBV5-1 NA TGCGCCAGCAGGTCCACAGGGCGCACAGATACGCAGTATTTT CASRSTGRTDTQYF
TRBD1 TRBJ2-1 TRBV2 NA TGTGCCAGACGACAGGGGTACAATGAGCAGTTCTTC CARRQGYNEQFF
TRBD2 TRBJ2-7 TRBV18 NA TGTGCCAGCTCCCGACTAGCGGGGGGACAAGACGAGCAGTACTTC CASSRLAGGQDEQYF
TRBD2 TRBJ2-1 TRBV7-7 NA TGTGCTAGCAGTTCTAGCGGGGGGGCCGCCAATGAGCAGTTCTTC CASSSSGGAANEQFF
NA TRBJ1-2 TRBV20-1 once TGCACCACTGGGGGGAACTATGGCTACACCTTC CTTGGNYGYTF
NA TRBJ2-5 TRBV7-7 NA TGTGCTAGCAGCTTAGCGGGGACAGGTTCAGAGACCCAGTACTTC CASSLAGTGSETQYF
NA TRBJ1-1 TRBV10-3 NA TGTGCCATCAGTTCCCAGGGGAATGAAGCTTTCTTT CAISSQGNEAFF
NA TRBJ2-5 TRBV7-2 NA TGTGCCAGCTTTGGGGGGTTCGGAATCCAAGAGACCCAGTACTTC CASFGGFGIQETQYF
NA TRBJ2-2 TRBV4-1 NA TGCGCCAGCAGCCCGCGGACAGCTCAGAACACCGGGGAGCTGTTTTTT CASSPRTAQNTGELFF
TRBD2 TRBJ2-2 TRBV10-3 NA TGTGCCATCAGTGAGTCCGGCGGGGGGACGAACACCGGGGAGCTGTTTTTT CAISESGGGTNTGELFF
TRBD1 TRBJ2-7 TRBV2 NA TGTGCCAGCAGTGAGGCCAGGGGGTCCGACGAGCAGTACTTC CASSEARGSDEQYF
NA TRBJ1-2 TRBV6-1 once TGTGCCAGCAGTGAACCGTACTATGGCTACACCTTC CASSEPYYGYTF
TRBD2 TRBJ2-2 TRBV19 once TGTGCCAGTAGTATACTAGCGGGGGAGAACACCGGGGAGCTGTTTTTT CASSILAGENTGELFF
TRBD1 TRBJ2-7 TRBV30 NA TGTGCCTGGAGTGCGATAGGGGGCATGGACGAGCAGTACTTC CAWSAIGGMDEQYF
NA TRBJ2-1 TRBV19 NA TGTGCCAGTAGTATGGGGGGATCCTACAATGAGCAGTTCTTC CASSMGGSYNEQFF